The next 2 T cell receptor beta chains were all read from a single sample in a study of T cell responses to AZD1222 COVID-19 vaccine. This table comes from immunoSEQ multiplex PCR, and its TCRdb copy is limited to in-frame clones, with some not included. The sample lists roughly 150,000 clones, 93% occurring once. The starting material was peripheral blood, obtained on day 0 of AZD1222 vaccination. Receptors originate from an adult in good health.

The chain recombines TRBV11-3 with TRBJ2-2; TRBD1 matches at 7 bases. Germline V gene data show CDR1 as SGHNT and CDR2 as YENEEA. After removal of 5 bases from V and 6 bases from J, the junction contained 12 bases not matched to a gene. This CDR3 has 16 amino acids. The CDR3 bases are TGTGCCAGCAGCCCCCTCCCCGGACAGGCGGCCGGGGAGCTGTTTTTT. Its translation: CASSPLPGQAAGELFF. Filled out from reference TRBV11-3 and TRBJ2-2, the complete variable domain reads EAGVVQSPRYKIIEKKQPVAFWCNPISGHNTLYWYLQNLGQGPELLIRYENEEAVDDSQLPKDRFSAERLKGVDSTLKIQPAELGDSAVYLCASSPLPGQAAGELFFGEGSRLTVL.

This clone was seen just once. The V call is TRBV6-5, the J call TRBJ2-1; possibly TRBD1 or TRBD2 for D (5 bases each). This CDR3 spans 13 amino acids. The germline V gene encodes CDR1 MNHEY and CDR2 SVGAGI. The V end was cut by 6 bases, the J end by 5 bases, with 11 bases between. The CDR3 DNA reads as TGTGCCAGCAGGCCGGGACCCAACAATGAGCAGTTCTTC. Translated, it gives CASRPGPNNEQFF.